These T cell receptor beta chains were read from a single sample in a study of T cell responses to AZD1222 COVID-19 vaccine. Profiled with immunoSEQ multiplex PCR; TCRdb holds only in-frame clones, not every one. The sample lists 100,000 to 110,000 clones; approximately 90% were seen once. This specimen was peripheral blood, taken on day 0 of AZD1222 vaccination. Every receptor here comes from an adult in good health. The CDR3 runs from the conserved cysteine through the conserved F or W. Fields, in order: clone size, J gene, CDR3 length, V gene, D gene, CDR3 DNA, CDR3 protein. The D gene is left open where the match is weak. Expanded clones get a size class; other rows say once, few or many, or leave the size out.

.	TRBJ2-7	15	TRBV5-6	TRBD2	TGTGCCAGCGGCCGACTAGCGGGGGGCACCTACGAGCAGTACTTC	CASGRLAGGTYEQYF
.	TRBJ1-3	15	TRBV11-2	.	TGTGCCAGCAGCTTACAGGGGAGCTCTGGAAACACCATATATTTT	CASSLQGSSGNTIYF
.	TRBJ2-3	14	TRBV3-1/TRBV3-2	.	TGTGCCAGCAGCGTGGGGGGGCTGATCAATACGCAGTATTTT	CASSVGGLINTQYF
.	TRBJ1-2	13	TRBV6-2/TRBV6-3	.	TGTGCCAGCAGTTTCCGAGATAACTATGGCTACACCTTC	CASSFRDNYGYTF
.	TRBJ2-7	14	TRBV7-9	.	TGTGCCAGCACCCAAGGCGGGGTCCCTCTCGAGCAGTACTTC	CASTQGGVPLEQYF
once	TRBJ2-1	13	TRBV5-1	TRBD2	TGCGCCAGCAGCCCCGGGGGGGACAATGAGCAGTTCTTC	CASSPGGDNEQFF
.	TRBJ1-1	16	TRBV19	TRBD1	TGTGCCAGTCAGGTAGGGACAGGGGGCGTTGACACTGAAGCTTTCTTT	CASQVGTGGVDTEAFF
.	TRBJ2-7	14	TRBV4-3	.	TGCGCCAGCAGCCAGAGAACCAACTCCTACGAGCAGTACTTC	CASSQRTNSYEQYF
.	TRBJ1-1	14	TRBV5-1	.	TGCGCCAGCAGCTTAGGGGACATGAACACTGAAGCTTTCTTT	CASSLGDMNTEAFF
.	TRBJ1-2	16	TRBV28	.	TGTGCCAGCAGATCCGGGGGGGTCGGGGGTAACTATGGCTACACCTTC	CASRSGGVGGNYGYTF
.	TRBJ2-7	13	TRBV3-1/TRBV3-2	.	TGTGCCAGCAGCCACCGGACTTCCTACGAGCAGTACTTC	CASSHRTSYEQYF
.	TRBJ2-6	16	TRBV3-1/TRBV3-2	.	TGTGCCAGCAGCCAACAGGGGGGTTCTGGGGCCAACGTCCTGACTTTC	CASSQQGGSGANVLTF
.	TRBJ1-4	13	TRBV11-3	.	TGTGCCAGCAGCTTTCGGATGGCTGAAAAACTGTTTTTT	CASSFRMAEKLFF
once	TRBJ2-7	14	TRBV11-2	.	TGTGCCAGCAGCTTAGGGTTTAACGGAGAGGAGCAGTACTTC	CASSLGFNGEEQYF
.	TRBJ1-2	12	TRBV12-3/TRBV12-4	.	TGTGCCAGCAGTCCCAGGTTCTATGGCTACACCTTC	CASSPRFYGYTF
.	TRBJ2-3	13	TRBV18	.	TGTGCCAGCTCACCACCGGAACAGGGCCCGCAGTATTTT	CASSPPEQGPQYF
.	TRBJ2-1	17	TRBV5-1	.	TGCGCCAGCAGCTTGGGGGCCCAGGGCCCCGCTGGAGATGAGCAGTTCTTC	CASSLGAQGPAGDEQFF
.	TRBJ1-3	15	TRBV7-9	.	TGTGCCAGCATCACAGGACAGAGCTCTGGAAACACCATATATTTT	CASITGQSSGNTIYF
.	TRBJ2-3	15	TRBV5-1	TRBD1	TGCGCCAGCAGCTCCGGGACAGATCGCACAGATACGCAGTATTTT	CASSSGTDRTDTQYF
.	TRBJ2-6	16	TRBV9	.	TGTGCCAGCAGCCCGGACAGAAAATCTGGGGCCAACGTCCTGACTTTC	CASSPDRKSGANVLTF
.	TRBJ1-1	15	TRBV6-5	.	TGTGCCAGCAACTGGGGGTGGAAGGAAAACACTGAAGCTTTCTTT	CASNWGWKENTEAFF
.	TRBJ2-7	12	TRBV5-6	.	TGTGCCAGCAGCAACGGGCCGGGAAAGCAGTACTTC	CASSNGPGKQYF
.	TRBJ2-5	15	TRBV4-1	TRBD2	TGCGCCAGCAGCCAAGATCGGGGGGTTCCCCAGACCCAGTACTTC	CASSQDRGVPQTQYF
.	TRBJ2-7	15	TRBV19	TRBD2	TGTGCCACCTCGATTACCGGGACTACGCCCTACGAGCAGTACTTC	CATSITGTTPYEQYF
.	TRBJ2-7	15	TRBV6-2/TRBV6-3	TRBD2	TGTGCCAGCAGTGACGGGGGGGCGGCTCCCTACGAGCAGTACTTC	CASSDGGAAPYEQYF
once	TRBJ2-1	11	TRBV27	.	TGTGCCGTCAAGAGCCCAGATGAGCAGTTCTTC	CAVKSPDEQFF
.	TRBJ1-1	13	TRBV27	.	TGTGCCAGCAGTTTGATGGGACCGGGGCCTACTTTCTTT	CASSLMGPGPTFF
.	TRBJ1-2	15	TRBV30	.	TGTGCCTGGAGGCGGCAGTTGGGCGGCCCCTATGGCTACACCTTC	CAWRRQLGGPYGYTF
.	TRBJ1-2	15	TRBV6-1	TRBD1	TGTGCCAGCAGTTTAGGACAGGCTAAGGACTATGGCTACACCTTC	CASSLGQAKDYGYTF
once	TRBJ1-1	16	TRBV6-5	TRBD1	TGTGCCAGCAGTTACCCCGGACAGGGGGCGACGGTTGAAGCTTTCTTT	CASSYPGQGATVEAFF
.	TRBJ2-5	16	TRBV27	TRBD2	TGTGCCAGCAGTTTATCTTCTAGCGGGAGTGAGAGGACCCAGTACTTC	CASSLSSSGSERTQYF
.	TRBJ1-1	13	TRBV6-6	TRBD1	TGTGCCAGCAGGCAGGGGGGGGCCACTGAAGCTTTCTTT	CASRQGGATEAFF
.	TRBJ1-6	15	TRBV9	.	TGTGCCAGCAGCGCCTCGTCGATTTCTAATTCACCCCTCCACTTT	CASSASSISNSPLHF
.	TRBJ2-3	18	TRBV5-1	TRBD2	TGCGCCAGCAGCTTGGGACTAGCGGGGGGCAGGGGAACAGATACGCAGTATTTT	CASSLGLAGGRGTDTQYF
.	TRBJ2-7	15	TRBV28	.	TGTGCCAGCAACAGCCCGGGACCGATAGCCTACGAGCAGTACTTC	CASNSPGPIAYEQYF
.	TRBJ1-4	15	TRBV4-1	TRBD1	TGCGCCAGCAGCCGAGCCGGGACAGGGGGTGAAAAACTGTTTTTT	CASSRAGTGGEKLFF
.	TRBJ1-2	14	TRBV5-1	.	TGCGCCAGCAGCTGGGACGGCTTAGGTGGAGGCTACACCTTC	CASSWDGLGGGYTF
.	TRBJ1-4	14	TRBV5-1	TRBD1	TGCGCCAGCAAACCGGGACAGGGGGCAGAAAAACTGTTTTTT	CASKPGQGAEKLFF
.	TRBJ1-2	14	TRBV7-2	.	TGTGCCAGCAGCTTCCGGACCGAAAACTATGGCTACACCTTC	CASSFRTENYGYTF
.	TRBJ1-1	13	TRBV18	.	TGTGCCAGCGATTCGGGACAGAACACTGAAGCTTTCTTT	CASDSGQNTEAFF
.	TRBJ2-5	18	TRBV18	TRBD1	TGTGCCAGCACACGACAGGGGGCTTCCAAGAGTGAACAAGAGACCCAGTACTTC	CASTRQGASKSEQETQYF
.	TRBJ1-2	15	TRBV27	.	TGTGCCAGCAGTTTCACAGGCCAAACTAACTATGGCTACACCTTC	CASSFTGQTNYGYTF
.	TRBJ2-1	17	TRBV18	TRBD2	TGTGCCAGCTCAGCAGTGGGGGGGAGGAGCTCCTACAATGAGCAGTTCTTC	CASSAVGGRSSYNEQFF
.	TRBJ1-3	17	TRBV7-9	.	TGTGCCAGCAGCTTTCTAGGGGGGATGCGTTCTGGAAACACCATATATTTT	CASSFLGGMRSGNTIYF
.	TRBJ2-7	15	TRBV5-1	TRBD1	TGCGCCAGCAGCTTGGAATCCGCGCCAGGGGGCGAGCAGTACTTC	CASSLESAPGGEQYF
.	TRBJ1-6	12	TRBV6-5	.	TGTGCCAGCAGCAGCCCTAATTCACCCCTCCACTTT	CASSSPNSPLHF
few	TRBJ1-1	14	TRBV30	TRBD1	TGTGCCTGGAGTTCCGGACAGGGGCCCAGGGCGGCTTTCTTT	CAWSSGQGPRAAFF